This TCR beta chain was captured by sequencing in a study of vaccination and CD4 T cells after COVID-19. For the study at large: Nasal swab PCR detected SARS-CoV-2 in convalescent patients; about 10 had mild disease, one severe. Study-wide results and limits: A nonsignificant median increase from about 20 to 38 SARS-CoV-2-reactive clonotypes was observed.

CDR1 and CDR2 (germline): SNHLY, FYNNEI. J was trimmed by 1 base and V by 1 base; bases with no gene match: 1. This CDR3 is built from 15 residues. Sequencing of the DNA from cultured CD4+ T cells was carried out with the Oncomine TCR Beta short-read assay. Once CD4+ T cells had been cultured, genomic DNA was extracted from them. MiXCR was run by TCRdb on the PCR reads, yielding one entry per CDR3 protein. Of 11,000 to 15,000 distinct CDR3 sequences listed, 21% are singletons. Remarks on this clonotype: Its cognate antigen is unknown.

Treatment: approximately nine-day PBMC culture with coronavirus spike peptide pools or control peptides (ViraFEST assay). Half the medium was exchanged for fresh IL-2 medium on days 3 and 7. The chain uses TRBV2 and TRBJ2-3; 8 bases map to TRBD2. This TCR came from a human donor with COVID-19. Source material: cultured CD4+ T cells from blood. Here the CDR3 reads CASSEVRGGTDTQYF. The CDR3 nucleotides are TGTGCCAGCAGTGAAGTGCGGGGGGGCACAGATACGCAGTATTTT.